The entry below describes one T cell receptor (beta chain). The junction shows a germline mismatch at one end, possibly a read error. These data are taken from a study of blood T cell repertoires in COVID-19. Study background: Samples came from the United States, Italy and Spain, spanning acute and convalescent COVID-19. PBMCs, B-cell-depleted T cells, or T cells were the source of the cDNA or gDNA that made up the material.

The method was immunoSEQ multiplex PCR; TCRdb's version includes in-frame clones alone and lacks a portion of them. The repertoire holds 250,000 to 350,000 clones, 88% seen once, with approximately 2% in the top ten. The length of the CDR3 is 14 residues. Germline loops: CDR1 MNHEY, CDR2 SVGAGI. Material for sequencing was PBMCs or T cells enriched from blood (not recorded which). The clonotype was recovered from a woman aged 55-70 years in a cohort exposed to, infected with or recovered from COVID-19 (not recorded which). The chain is built from TRBV6-5 and TRBJ2-7; possibly TRBD2 for D (5 bases). The CDR3 loop reads CANSYSGGPYEQYF. In DNA form, the CDR3 reads TGTGCCAACAGTTACTCAGGCGGGCCCTACGAGCAGTACTTC.